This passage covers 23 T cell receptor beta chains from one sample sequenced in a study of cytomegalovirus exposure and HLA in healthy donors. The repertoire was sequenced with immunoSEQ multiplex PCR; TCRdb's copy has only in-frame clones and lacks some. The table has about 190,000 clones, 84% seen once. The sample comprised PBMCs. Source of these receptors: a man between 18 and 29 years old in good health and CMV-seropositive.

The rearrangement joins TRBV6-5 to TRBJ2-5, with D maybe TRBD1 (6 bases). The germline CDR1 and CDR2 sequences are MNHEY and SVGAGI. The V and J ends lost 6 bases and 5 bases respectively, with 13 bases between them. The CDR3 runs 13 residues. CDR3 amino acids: CASRGTGQETQYF. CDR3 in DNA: TGTGCCAGCAGGGGAACAGGGCAGGAGACCCAGTACTTC.

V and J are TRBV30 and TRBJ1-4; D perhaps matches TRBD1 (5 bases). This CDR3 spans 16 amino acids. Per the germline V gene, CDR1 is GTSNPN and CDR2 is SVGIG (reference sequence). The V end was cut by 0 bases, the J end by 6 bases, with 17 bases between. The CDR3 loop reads CAWSVQRQGFDEKLFF. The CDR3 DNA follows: TGTGCCTGGAGTGTACAACGGCAGGGTTTCGATGAAAAACTGTTTTTT.

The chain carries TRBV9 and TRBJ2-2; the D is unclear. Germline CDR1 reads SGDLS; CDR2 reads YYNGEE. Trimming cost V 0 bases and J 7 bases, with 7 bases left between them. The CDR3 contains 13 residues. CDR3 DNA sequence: TGTGCCAGCAGCGTAGCTACGGGCGGGGAGCTGTTTTTT. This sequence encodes CASSVATGGELFF.

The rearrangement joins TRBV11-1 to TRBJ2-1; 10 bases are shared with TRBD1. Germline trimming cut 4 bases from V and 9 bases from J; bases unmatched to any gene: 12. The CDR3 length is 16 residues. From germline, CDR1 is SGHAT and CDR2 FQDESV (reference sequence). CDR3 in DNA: TGTGCCAGCAGCTCCCTGACAGGGGGCTTTCGTGGTGAGCAGTTCTTC. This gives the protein CASSSLTGGFRGEQFF.

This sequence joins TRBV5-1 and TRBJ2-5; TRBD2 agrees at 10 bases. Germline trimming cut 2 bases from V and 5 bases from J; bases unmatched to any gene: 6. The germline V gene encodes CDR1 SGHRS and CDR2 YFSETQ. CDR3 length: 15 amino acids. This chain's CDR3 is CASSFLSGRGETQYF. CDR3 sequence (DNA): TGCGCCAGCAGCTTCTTGAGCGGGAGGGGGGAGACCCAGTACTTC.

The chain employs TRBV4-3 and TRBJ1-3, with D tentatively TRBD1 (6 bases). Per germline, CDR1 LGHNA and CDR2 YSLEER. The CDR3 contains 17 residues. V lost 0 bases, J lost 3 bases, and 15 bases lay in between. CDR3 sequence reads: CASSQEWPGAGGNTIYF. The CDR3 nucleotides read TGCGCCAGCAGCCAAGAGTGGCCAGGGGCGGGTGGAAACACCATATATTTT.

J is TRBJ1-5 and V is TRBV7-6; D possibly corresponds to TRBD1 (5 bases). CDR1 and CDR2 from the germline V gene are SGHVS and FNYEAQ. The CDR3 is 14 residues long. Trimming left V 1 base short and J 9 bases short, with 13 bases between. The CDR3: CASSLGGGAAPQHF. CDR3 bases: TGTGCCAGCAGCTTAGGTGGCGGGGCAGCGCCCCAGCATTTT.

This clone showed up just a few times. In DNA, the CDR3 is TGTGCCAGTACCCCGAGGGGACAGGATGAAGCTTTCTTT. Translation: CASTPRGQDEAFF. The genes are TRBV19 and TRBJ1-1; 8 nucleotides line up with TRBD1. Germline CDR1 LNHDA, CDR2 SQIVND (reference sequence). V gave up 7 bases and J gave up 7 bases; unmatched junction bases: 8. This CDR3 spans 13 amino acids.

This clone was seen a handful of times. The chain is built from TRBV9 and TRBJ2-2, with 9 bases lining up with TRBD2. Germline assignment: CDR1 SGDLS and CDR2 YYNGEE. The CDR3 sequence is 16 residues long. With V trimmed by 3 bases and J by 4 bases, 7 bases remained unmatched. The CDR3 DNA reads TGTGCCAGCAGCGAGGGACTAGCTAGCGTCACCGGGGAGCTGTTTTTT. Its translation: CASSEGLASVTGELFF.

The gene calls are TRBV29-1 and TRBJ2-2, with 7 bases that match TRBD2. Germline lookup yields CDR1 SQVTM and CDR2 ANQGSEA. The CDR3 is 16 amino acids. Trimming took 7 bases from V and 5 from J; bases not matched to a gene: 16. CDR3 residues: CSARREGLTLTGELFF. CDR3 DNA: TGCAGCGCACGGAGGGAGGGACTTACTTTGACCGGGGAGCTGTTTTTT.

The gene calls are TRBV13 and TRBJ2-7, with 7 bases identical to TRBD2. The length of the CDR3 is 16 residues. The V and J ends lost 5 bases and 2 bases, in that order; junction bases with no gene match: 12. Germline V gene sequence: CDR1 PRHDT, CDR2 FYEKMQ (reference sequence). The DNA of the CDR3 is TGTGCCAGCAGCGAAACCGGCACTAGCGTAACCTACGAGCAGTACTTC. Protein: CASSETGTSVTYEQYF.

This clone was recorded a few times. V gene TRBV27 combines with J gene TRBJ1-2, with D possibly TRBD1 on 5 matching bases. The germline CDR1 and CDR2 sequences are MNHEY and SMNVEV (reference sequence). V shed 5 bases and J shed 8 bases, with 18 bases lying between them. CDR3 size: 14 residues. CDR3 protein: CASSRGGVGEGYTF. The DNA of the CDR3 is TGTGCCAGCAGTCGTGGAGGGGTCGGTGAAGGCTACACCTTC.

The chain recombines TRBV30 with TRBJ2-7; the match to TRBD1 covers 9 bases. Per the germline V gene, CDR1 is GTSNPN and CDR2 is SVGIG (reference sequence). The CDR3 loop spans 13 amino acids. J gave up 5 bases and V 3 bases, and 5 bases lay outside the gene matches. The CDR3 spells CAWSRDRANEQYF. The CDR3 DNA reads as TGTGCCTGGAGCAGGGACAGGGCGAACGAGCAGTACTTC.

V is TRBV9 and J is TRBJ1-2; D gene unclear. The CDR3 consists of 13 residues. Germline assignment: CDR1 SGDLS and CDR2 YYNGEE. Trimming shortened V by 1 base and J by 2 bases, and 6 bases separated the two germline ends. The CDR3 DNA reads TGTGCCAGCAGCGTATCAACAAACTATGGCTACACCTTC. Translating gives CASSVSTNYGYTF.

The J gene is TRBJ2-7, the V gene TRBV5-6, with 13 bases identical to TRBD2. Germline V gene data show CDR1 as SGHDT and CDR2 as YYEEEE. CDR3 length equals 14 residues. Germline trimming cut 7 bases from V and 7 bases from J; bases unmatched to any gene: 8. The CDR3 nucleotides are TGTGCCAGCTGGAAAGGACTAGCGGGGGAAGAGCAGTACTTC. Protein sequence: CASWKGLAGEEQYF.

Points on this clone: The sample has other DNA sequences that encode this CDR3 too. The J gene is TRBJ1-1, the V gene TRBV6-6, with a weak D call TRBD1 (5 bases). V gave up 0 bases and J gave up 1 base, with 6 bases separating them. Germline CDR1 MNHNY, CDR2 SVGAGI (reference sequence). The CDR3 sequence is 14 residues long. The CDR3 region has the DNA TGTGCCAGCAGTTACTCAACAGGGAACACTGAAGCTTTCTTT. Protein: CASSYSTGNTEAFF.

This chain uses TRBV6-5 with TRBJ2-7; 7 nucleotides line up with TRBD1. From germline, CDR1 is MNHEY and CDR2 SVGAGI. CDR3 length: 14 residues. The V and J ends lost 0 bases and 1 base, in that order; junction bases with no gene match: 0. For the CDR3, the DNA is TGTGCCAGCAGTTACTCGGGACAGTCCTACGAGCAGTACTTC. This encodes CASSYSGQSYEQYF.

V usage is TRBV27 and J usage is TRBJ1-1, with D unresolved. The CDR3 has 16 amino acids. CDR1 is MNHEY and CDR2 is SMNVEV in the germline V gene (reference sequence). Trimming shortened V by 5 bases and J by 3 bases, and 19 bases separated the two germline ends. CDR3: CASSSRPWAVDTEAFF. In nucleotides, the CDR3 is TGTGCCAGCAGTAGCCGTCCGTGGGCTGTCGACACTGAAGCTTTCTTT.

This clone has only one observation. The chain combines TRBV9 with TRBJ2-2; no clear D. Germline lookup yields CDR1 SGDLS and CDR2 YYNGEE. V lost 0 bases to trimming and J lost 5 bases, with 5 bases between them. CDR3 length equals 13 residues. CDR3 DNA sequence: TGTGCCAGCAGCGTAGTCTCGACCGGGGAGCTGTTTTTT. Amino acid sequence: CASSVVSTGELFF.

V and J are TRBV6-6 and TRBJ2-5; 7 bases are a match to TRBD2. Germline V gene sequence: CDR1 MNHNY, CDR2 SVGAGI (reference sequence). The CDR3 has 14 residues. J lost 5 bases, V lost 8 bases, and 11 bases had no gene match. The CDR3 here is CASGRTSTGETQYF. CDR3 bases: TGTGCCAGCGGCAGGACTAGTACAGGCGAGACCCAGTACTTC.

The DNA for the CDR3 is TGCGCCAGCAGCAGACTAGCGGGCTACAATGAGCAGTTCTTC. Protein sequence: CASSRLAGYNEQFF. The chain is built from TRBV4-1 and TRBJ2-1; 10 nucleotides align to TRBD2. Germline CDR1 and CDR2: MGHRA and YSYEKL. V was clipped by 5 bases and J by 3 bases; unmatched bases: 1. The CDR3 runs 14 residues.

CDR3 loop: CASSYDSRRAEAFF. The CDR3 DNA follows: TGTGCCAGCAGTTATGACTCGCGGAGGGCTGAAGCTTTCTTT. The rearrangement links TRBV6-5 to TRBJ1-1; D is unresolved. The CDR3 spans 14 residues. V dropped 3 bases and J dropped 6 bases, with 14 bases sitting between them. The germline V gene encodes CDR1 MNHEY and CDR2 SVGAGI.

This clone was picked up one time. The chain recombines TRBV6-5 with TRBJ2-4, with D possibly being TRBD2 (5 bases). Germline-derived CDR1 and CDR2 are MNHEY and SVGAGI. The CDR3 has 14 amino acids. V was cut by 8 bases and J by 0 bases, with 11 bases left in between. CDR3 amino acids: CASSRGLAKNIQYF. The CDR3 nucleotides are TGTGCCAGCTCACGCGGGTTAGCCAAAAACATTCAGTACTTC.